The 31 T cell receptor beta chains below were found in one sample sequenced in a study of T cells in women clearing cervical HPV infection. Method: immunoSEQ multiplex PCR; TCRdb's copy keeps in-frame clones and lacks some. The record lists about 14,000 clones, of which the ten most abundant hold 7.6%. The sequencing input was blood buffy coat. These TCRs come from a woman aged 18 to 75 with a cervical HPV16 infection that either progressed to CIN3+ or cleared (not recorded which).

As to this clone: The read ends 3 residues before the CDR3 terminus; that terminus is restored from the germline J gene. The chain uses TRBV7-7 and TRBJ2-1; possible D gene TRBD2, 6 bases. This CDR3 has 14 residues. Germline-derived CDR1 and CDR2 are SSHAT and FNYEAQ (reference sequence). V was cut by 2 bases and J by 9 bases, with 14 bases left in between. The covered CDR3 bases are TGTGCCAGCAGCTTATCGCCAATCGGGGGTGAG. As protein: CASSLSPIGGE. The full CDR3 sequence reads CASSLSPIGGEQFF.

Concerning this clone itself: The CDR3 is cut off 3 residues early in the read; its end comes from the germline J gene. The V gene is TRBV4-2, the J gene TRBJ2-7; 10 bases agree with TRBD2. Trimming at V came to 1 base and at J to 2 bases, leaving 5 bases not matched to a gene. CDR3 length: 16 residues. Germline V gene data show CDR1 as LGHNA and CDR2 as YNFKEQ. CDR3 protein: CASSQVTAGGTYEQYF. CDR3 DNA (partial): TGTGCCAGCAGCCAAGTAACAGCGGGAGGGACCTACGAG.

About this clone: The sequence runs out 3 residues before the end of the CDR3; the remainder is reconstructed from the germline J gene. The rearrangement joins TRBV7-2 to TRBJ1-6; the D is unclear. The CDR3 consists of 14 residues. Trimming shortened V by 1 base and J by 10 bases, and 11 bases separated the two germline ends. Germline CDR1 SGHTA, CDR2 FQGNSA. Here the CDR3 reads CASSLEGLASPLHF. The covered CDR3 bases are TGTGCCAGCAGCTTAGAGGGTTTGGCGTCACCC.

About this clone itself: The read gets to within 3 residues of the CDR3 end, and the germline J gene fills in the rest. The chain carries TRBV6-2 or TRBV6-3 and TRBJ2-7; D is perhaps TRBD2 (6 bases). Per germline, CDR1 MNHEY and CDR2 SVGEGT. This CDR3 is 15 amino acids long. Trimming pared 6 bases from V and 0 bases from J, leaving 15 bases between. The chain's CDR3 is CASSFLAESSYEQYF. CDR3 DNA (partial): TGTGCCAGCAGCTTTTTAGCGGAGAGCTCCTACGAG.

As regards this clone: The read ends 3 residues early relative to the CDR3; the germline J gene fills the gap. V gene TRBV7-7 combines with J gene TRBJ2-7; 8 bases agree with TRBD2. The germline V gene has CDR1 SSHAT and CDR2 FNYEAQ (reference sequence). V lost 5 bases to trimming and J lost 3 bases; unmatched junction nucleotides: 9. The CDR3 is 15 amino acids. The CDR3 here is CASSLGLEPGYEQYF. The covered CDR3 bases are TGTGCCAGCAGCCTGGGACTAGAGCCTGGCTACGAG. The full variable domain, with the rest looked up from reference TRBV7-7 and TRBJ2-7, is GAGVSQSPRYKVTKRGQDVTLRCDPISSHATLYWYQQALGQGPEFLTYFNYEAQPDKSGLPSDRFSAERPEGSISTLTIQRTEQRDSAMYRCASSLGLEPGYEQYFGPGTRLTVT.

Note on this clone: The CDR3 is cut off 3 residues early in the read; its end comes from the germline J gene. This chain connects TRBV20-1 to TRBJ1-1; 9 bases fit TRBD1. Trimming cost V 3 bases and J 3 bases; bases outside gene matches: 5. The CDR3 is made up of 14 amino acids. CDR1 is DFQATT, CDR2 SNEGSKA, per germline (reference sequence). CDR3 DNA (partial): TGCAGTGCTAGTGGGGACAGGGCTTACACTGAA. This translates into CSASGDRAYTE. The full CDR3 protein is CSASGDRAYTEAFF.

To note about this clone: The DNA ends 3 residues before the CDR3 does, and the rest of the CDR3 is filled in from the germline J gene. Other DNA sequences in this specimen translate into the identical CDR3. The rearrangement links TRBV7-3 to TRBJ2-1; tentatively, D is TRBD2 (6 bases). The CDR3 loop spans 13 amino acids. V was shortened by 3 bases and J by 4 bases, with 7 bases between the two germline ends. Germline CDR1 is SGHTA and CDR2 is FQGTGA. The CDR3 DNA, read in part, is TGTGCCAGCAGCTTGGGACTGTACAATGAG. Translation gives CASSLGLYNE. The whole CDR3 sequence is CASSLGLYNEQFF. The full variable domain, its missing parts supplied by reference TRBV7-3 and TRBJ2-1, is GAGVSQTPSNKVTEKGKYVELRCDPISGHTALYWYRQSLGQGPEFLIYFQGTGAADDSGLPNDRFFAVRPEGSVSTLKIQRTERGDSAVYLCASSLGLYNEQFFGPGTRLTVL.

For this clone: The sequenced fragment ends 3 residues before the CDR3 boundary, so the rest is inferred from the germline J gene. This chain connects TRBV6-4 to TRBJ2-3; TRBD2 matches at 9 bases. Per the germline V gene, CDR1 is MRHNA and CDR2 is SNTAGT. The CDR3 runs to 14 residues. V lost 2 bases, J lost 6 bases, and 3 bases stayed unmatched. The CDR3 spells CASSDGTSLDTQYF. CDR3 DNA (partial): TGTGCCAGCAGTGACGGGACTAGCCTCGATACG.

The sequenced part of the CDR3 DNA is TGTGCCAGCAGCTTTTCGGACATCACGGAGACG. Its translation is CASSFSDITET. In full, the CDR3 reads CASSFSDITETQYF. The chain uses TRBV11-2 and TRBJ2-3, with D possibly matching TRBD1 (5 bases). The read falls 3 residues short of the CDR3 end, and the missing part is taken from the germline J gene. This CDR3 contains 14 residues. The V gene's germline CDR1 is SGHAT and CDR2 FQNNGV.

A remark on this clone: The CDR3 is cut off 3 residues early in the read; its end comes from the germline J gene. The chain combines TRBV7-2 with TRBJ2-7; 8 bases are a match to TRBD2. The CDR3 is 15 residues long. CDR1 is SGHTA and CDR2 is FQGNSA in the germline V gene. The V segment lost 5 bases and the J segment 4 bases; nucleotides outside the gene matches: 10. The CDR3 loop reads CASSLQAGEEYEQYF. The CDR3 DNA, read in part, is TGTGCCAGCAGCCTACAAGCGGGAGAGGAGTACGAG.

Regarding this clone: The read ends 3 residues shy of where the CDR3 ends; the end is completed using the germline J gene. This sequence joins TRBV18 and TRBJ1-4, with 8 positions matching TRBD1. With V trimmed by 3 bases and J by 3 bases, 0 bases remained unmatched. This CDR3 contains 14 residues. Germline V gives CDR1 KGHSH, CDR2 LQKENI. The covered CDR3 bases are TGTGCCAGCTCACCGACAGGGGCTAATGAAAAA. This encodes CASSPTGANEK. From start to end, the CDR3 is CASSPTGANEKLFF. Full variable domain (remainder filled in from reference TRBV18 and TRBJ1-4): NAGVMQNPRHLVRRRGQEARLRCSPMKGHSHVYWYRQLPEEGLKFMVYLQKENIIDESGMPKERFSAEFPKEGPSILRIQQVVRGDSAAYFCASSPTGANEKLFFGSGTQLSVL.

About this clone: With the read ending 3 residues before the CDR3 end, the germline J gene is used to fill in that end. V usage is TRBV19 and J usage is TRBJ2-7, with TRBD1 identical over 7 bases. Trimming cost V 5 bases and J 1 base; bases outside gene matches: 2. The CDR3 spans 13 residues. Germline V gives CDR1 LNHDA, CDR2 SQIVND (reference sequence). The part of the CDR3 DNA that was read is TGTGCCAGTAGTGTGGGACAGTCCTACGAG. Translated: CASSVGQSYE. The CDR3 reads in full as CASSVGQSYEQYF.

In regard to this clone: From the germline J gene comes the end of the CDR3, since the read stops 3 residues before it. The genes are TRBV5-1 and TRBJ1-4; D might be TRBD1 (6 bases). Germline assignment: CDR1 SGHRS and CDR2 YFSETQ. This CDR3 has 16 amino acids. The part of the CDR3 DNA that was read is TGCGCCAGCAGCTTCCAGACAGGCGTCTCTAATTCACCA. It yields the protein CASSFQTGVSNSP. The full CDR3 protein reads CASSFQTGVSNSPLFF.

Concerning this clone itself: The observed sequence ends 3 residues before the CDR3 terminus, with the missing tail filled in from the germline J gene. The rearrangement uses TRBV19 and TRBJ1-2; D perhaps matches TRBD1 (6 bases). The CDR3 length is 12 residues. Germline V gene lookup returns CDR1 LNHDA and CDR2 SQIVND (reference sequence). CDR3 DNA, as far as it was read: TGTGCCAGTAGTAGGGACAACTACGAC. Encoded protein: CASSRDNYD. The complete CDR3 protein is CASSRDNYDYTF.

As to this clone: The CDR3 extends 3 residues past the end of the read, so its final part is completed from the germline J gene. The genes are TRBV13 and TRBJ1-2; D may be TRBD1 (6 bases). Germline V gene sequence: CDR1 PRHDT, CDR2 FYEKMQ (reference sequence). This CDR3 spans 20 amino acids. CDR3 protein: CASSNAGLAGGPHSYNDYTF. CDR3 DNA (partial): TGTGCCAGCAGCAACGCGGGACTAGCGGGGGGCCCCCACTCCTACAATGAC.

Of note for this clone: The CDR3 end is not reached by the read, which stops 3 residues before it; the germline J gene fills it in. The chain combines TRBV7-2 with TRBJ2-3; D is uncertain. V dropped 4 bases and J dropped 2 bases, with 13 bases sitting between them. Germline CDR1 SGHTA, CDR2 FQGNSA. The CDR3 is 15 amino acids. The sequenced part of the CDR3 DNA is TGTGCCAGCAGCTCCCTGCGACTGCACACAGATACG. Protein: CASSSLRLHTDT. The entire CDR3 is CASSSLRLHTDTQYF. Full variable domain (missing parts from reference TRBV7-2 and TRBJ2-3): GAGVSQSPSNKVTEKGKDVELRCDPISGHTALYWYRQSLGQGLEFLIYFQGNSAPDKSGLPSDRFSAERTGGSVSTLTIQRTQQEDSAVYLCASSSLRLHTDTQYFGPGTRLTVL.

As regards this clone: The read ends 3 residues shy of where the CDR3 ends; the end is completed using the germline J gene. The chain carries TRBV7-2 and TRBJ2-7, with TRBD2 matching 11 bases. The CDR3 extends over 14 amino acids. The ends lost 8 bases at V and 3 bases at J; junction bases unmatched: 6. The germline CDR1 and CDR2 sequences are SGHTA and FQGNSA. CDR3 DNA (partial): TGTGCCAGCGCTTTAGCGGGGGGGCTCTACGAG. Its translation: CASALAGGLYE. The full CDR3 sequence reads CASALAGGLYEQYF.

A remark on this clone: The sequenced fragment ends 3 residues before the CDR3 boundary, so the rest is inferred from the germline J gene. The rearrangement joins TRBV2 to TRBJ2-3, with D tentatively TRBD2 (6 bases). Germline values: CDR1 SNHLY, CDR2 FYNNEI. This CDR3 spans 15 amino acids. CDR3 DNA, as far as it was read: TGTGCCAGCAGTGACAGCCTAGCGTTGGGAGAGACG. It specifies CASSDSLALGET. The full CDR3 reads CASSDSLALGETQYF.

With regard to this clone: The read stops 3 residues short of the end of the CDR3; the missing end is completed from the germline J gene. The chain is built from TRBV6-1 and TRBJ2-3; TRBD1 might be the D (6 bases). The CDR3 covers 13 residues. Germline CDR1 reads MNHNS; CDR2 reads SASEGT. CDR3 DNA (partial): TGTGCCAGCAGTGCACAGGGTTTGGAGACG. Translated, it gives CASSAQGLET. The full-length CDR3 reads as CASSAQGLETQYF.

In regard to this clone: The missing CDR3 end, 3 residues past where the read stops, is filled in from the germline J gene. The rearrangement joins TRBV29-1 to TRBJ1-1; D unclear. V was pared by 2 bases and J by 1 base, with 8 bases between. The CDR3 is 13 residues long. The germline CDR1 and CDR2 sequences are SQVTM and ANQGSEA. The sequenced CDR3 bases are TGCAGCGTTGAACGAAAGGCGAACACTGAA. Translated, it gives CSVERKANTE. The whole CDR3 is CSVERKANTEAFF.

On this clone itself: The CDR3 end falls 3 residues outside the read, so it is completed with the germline J gene. This sequence joins TRBV2 and TRBJ2-2; 8 bases map to TRBD1. V dropped 7 bases and J dropped 7; count of bases not matched to a gene: 8. In germline, CDR1 is SNHLY, CDR2 FYNNEI. The CDR3 has 14 residues. The CDR3 bases that were read are TGTGCCAGCACAGGACAGGGTGTTAACGGGGAG. The encoded protein is CASTGQGVNGE. The CDR3 in its entirety is CASTGQGVNGELFF.

Note on this clone: The missing CDR3 end, 3 residues past where the read stops, is filled in from the germline J gene. This chain uses TRBV12-3 or TRBV12-4 with TRBJ2-7; tentatively, D is TRBD1 (6 bases). V was shortened by 3 bases and J by 3 bases, with 15 bases between the two germline ends. The CDR3 extends over 15 amino acids. The CDR3 region is CASSFSGHDFYEQYF. Partial CDR3 DNA: TGTGCCAGCAGTTTTTCGGGACACGACTTCTACGAG.

Notes on this clone: The CDR3 end is not reached by the read, which stops 3 residues before it; the germline J gene fills it in. The J gene is TRBJ1-1, the V gene TRBV5-4, with TRBD1 identical over 8 bases. Germline V gives CDR1 SGHNT, CDR2 YYREEE (reference sequence). The CDR3 spans 16 residues. The junction had 8 bases not matched to a gene; V was cut back by 1 base and J by 3 bases. The CDR3 DNA, read in part, is TGTGCCAGCAGCTTGAGGGTGGACAGGGCAGACACTGAA. It translates to CASSLRVDRADTE. The complete CDR3 protein is CASSLRVDRADTEAFF.

With respect to this clone: The CDR3 extends 3 residues past the end of the read, so its final part is completed from the germline J gene. This chain links TRBV7-8 with TRBJ1-6; D not resolved. CDR1 and CDR2 (germline): SGHVS, FQNEAQ. V was cut by 5 bases and J by 5 bases, with 16 bases left in between. The CDR3 spans 16 residues. The CDR3 DNA, read in part, is TGTGCCAGCAGCCCGATCGGGGTAGAGAATAATTCACCC. Translated: CASSPIGVENNSP. The whole CDR3 sequence is CASSPIGVENNSPLHF.

Remarks on this clone: The read falls 3 residues short of the CDR3 end, and the missing part is taken from the germline J gene. This chain joins TRBV10-3 and TRBJ2-1, with TRBD1 identical over 9 bases. The CDR3 spans 16 residues. The V gene's germline CDR1 is ENHRY and CDR2 SYGVKD. With V trimmed by 4 bases and J by 4 bases, 8 bases remained unmatched. The CDR3 protein is CAISASGTGWYNEQFF. CDR3 DNA (partial): TGTGCCATCAGTGCCTCCGGGACAGGGTGGTACAATGAG.

For this clone: Read data end 3 residues before the CDR3 end; the end is taken from the germline J gene. The V and J genes are TRBV5-1 and TRBJ2-5; a possible D gene is TRBD1 (5 bases). The germline V and J ends were trimmed by 0 bases and 5 bases, with 14 bases remaining between them. Germline V gives CDR1 SGHRS, CDR2 YFSETQ. This CDR3 region has 15 residues. CDR3 in amino acids: CASSLVSQGGETQYF. The part of the CDR3 DNA that was read is TGCGCCAGCAGCTTGGTTTCTCAGGGCGGTGAGACC. The full variable domain, in which reference TRBV5-1 and TRBJ2-5 provide the parts outside the CDR3, is KAGVTQTPRYLIKTRGQQVTLSCSPISGHRSVSWYQQTPGQGLQFLFEYFSETQRNKGNFPGRFSGRQFSNSRSEMNVSTLELGDSALYLCASSLVSQGGETQYFGPGTRLLVL.

By frequency, this clone is medium-sized. The CDR3 is cut off 3 residues early in the read; its end comes from the germline J gene. V and J are TRBV6-1 and TRBJ1-2; D perhaps matches TRBD1 (6 bases). This CDR3 is 13 amino acids long. CDR1 is MNHNS, CDR2 SASEGT, per germline. V was cut by 3 bases and J by 4 bases, with 9 bases left in between. CDR3 bases read: TGTGCCAGCAGTGACGACAGGCGCTATGGC. Translating it yields CASSDDRRYG. From start to end, the CDR3 is CASSDDRRYGYTF.

Regarding this clone: The read ends 3 residues shy of where the CDR3 ends; the end is completed using the germline J gene. The chain combines TRBV6-2 or TRBV6-3 with TRBJ1-1; the D is unclear. Trimming removed 3 bases at V and 3 bases at J, with 14 bases between. The CDR3 length is 15 residues. Germline V CDR1 and CDR2: MNHEY, SVGEGT. CDR3 sequence: CASSYRDPGDTEAFF. CDR3 DNA, as far as it was read: TGTGCCAGCAGTTATCGTGACCCCGGGGACACTGAA.

As concerns this clone: The read ends 3 residues before the CDR3 terminus; that terminus is restored from the germline J gene. This chain links TRBV6-2 or TRBV6-3 with TRBJ1-4; TRBD1 is a possible D gene (5 bases). Per germline, CDR1 MNHEY and CDR2 SVGEGT. The CDR3 runs to 15 residues. CDR3 bases read: TGTGCCAGCGGAATGGGCTTGTCTGGGGCCAACGTA. Its translation: CASGMGLSGANV. The whole CDR3 reads CASGMGLSGANVLFF.

As to this clone: Coverage ceases 3 residues before the CDR3 finishes, and the germline J gene fills in the end. The rearrangement joins TRBV19 to TRBJ2-5; possibly TRBD2 for D (5 bases). CDR1 is LNHDA and CDR2 is SQIVND in the germline V gene (reference sequence). The CDR3 covers 14 residues. V lost 5 bases, J lost 5 bases, and 15 bases lay in between. The part of the CDR3 DNA that was read is TGTGCCAGTAGTGCTGAGCGGACCGGGGAGACC. It codes for CASSAERTGET. The CDR3 in its entirety is CASSAERTGETQYF. Together with reference TRBV19 and TRBJ2-5, the CDR3 gives the full variable domain: DGGITQSPKYLFRKEGQNVTLSCEQNLNHDAMYWYRQDPGQGLRLIYYSQIVNDFQKGDIAEGYSVSREKKESFPLTVTSAQKNPTAFYLCASSAERTGETQYFGPGTRLLVL.

As concerns this clone: The read terminates 3 residues ahead of where the CDR3 ends, so the germline J gene completes it. V and J are TRBV18 and TRBJ1-2, with 7 bases that match TRBD1. The CDR3 consists of 13 residues. Germline loops: CDR1 KGHSH, CDR2 LQKENI. The DNA read from the CDR3 is TGTGCCAGCTCAGCAGGACAGGAAAACATC. Translated, it gives CASSAGQENI. The CDR3, in full, reads CASSAGQENIYTF. Supplemented by reference TRBV18 and TRBJ1-2, the full variable domain reads NAGVMQNPRHLVRRRGQEARLRCSPMKGHSHVYWYRQLPEEGLKFMVYLQKENIIDESGMPKERFSAEFPKEGPSILRIQQVVRGDSAAYFCASSAGQENIYTFGSGTRLTVV.